This T cell receptor beta chain is from a study of cytomegalovirus exposure and HLA in healthy donors. Trimming removed 0 bases from V and 3 bases from J, with 8 bases in between. Germline CDR1 reads MNHEY; CDR2 reads SMNVEV (reference sequence). The CDR3 has 14 residues. In its sample, this clone was seen a few times. Primers included in the PCR were 60 Vbeta and 13 Jbeta primers. The table came from immunoSEQ multiplex PCR; TCRdb's copy has only in-frame clones and leaves some out. This table has about 190,000 clones, about four fifths appearing once. The chain uses TRBV27 and TRBJ1-1, with D possibly being TRBD1 (5 bases). Sequenced sample: PBMCs. This TCR was sampled from a boy younger than 18 in good health and CMV-seronegative. The CDR3 DNA follows: TGTGCCAGCAGTTTATCCGGGGACTACACTGAAGCTTTCTTT. It translates to CASSLSGDYTEAFF.